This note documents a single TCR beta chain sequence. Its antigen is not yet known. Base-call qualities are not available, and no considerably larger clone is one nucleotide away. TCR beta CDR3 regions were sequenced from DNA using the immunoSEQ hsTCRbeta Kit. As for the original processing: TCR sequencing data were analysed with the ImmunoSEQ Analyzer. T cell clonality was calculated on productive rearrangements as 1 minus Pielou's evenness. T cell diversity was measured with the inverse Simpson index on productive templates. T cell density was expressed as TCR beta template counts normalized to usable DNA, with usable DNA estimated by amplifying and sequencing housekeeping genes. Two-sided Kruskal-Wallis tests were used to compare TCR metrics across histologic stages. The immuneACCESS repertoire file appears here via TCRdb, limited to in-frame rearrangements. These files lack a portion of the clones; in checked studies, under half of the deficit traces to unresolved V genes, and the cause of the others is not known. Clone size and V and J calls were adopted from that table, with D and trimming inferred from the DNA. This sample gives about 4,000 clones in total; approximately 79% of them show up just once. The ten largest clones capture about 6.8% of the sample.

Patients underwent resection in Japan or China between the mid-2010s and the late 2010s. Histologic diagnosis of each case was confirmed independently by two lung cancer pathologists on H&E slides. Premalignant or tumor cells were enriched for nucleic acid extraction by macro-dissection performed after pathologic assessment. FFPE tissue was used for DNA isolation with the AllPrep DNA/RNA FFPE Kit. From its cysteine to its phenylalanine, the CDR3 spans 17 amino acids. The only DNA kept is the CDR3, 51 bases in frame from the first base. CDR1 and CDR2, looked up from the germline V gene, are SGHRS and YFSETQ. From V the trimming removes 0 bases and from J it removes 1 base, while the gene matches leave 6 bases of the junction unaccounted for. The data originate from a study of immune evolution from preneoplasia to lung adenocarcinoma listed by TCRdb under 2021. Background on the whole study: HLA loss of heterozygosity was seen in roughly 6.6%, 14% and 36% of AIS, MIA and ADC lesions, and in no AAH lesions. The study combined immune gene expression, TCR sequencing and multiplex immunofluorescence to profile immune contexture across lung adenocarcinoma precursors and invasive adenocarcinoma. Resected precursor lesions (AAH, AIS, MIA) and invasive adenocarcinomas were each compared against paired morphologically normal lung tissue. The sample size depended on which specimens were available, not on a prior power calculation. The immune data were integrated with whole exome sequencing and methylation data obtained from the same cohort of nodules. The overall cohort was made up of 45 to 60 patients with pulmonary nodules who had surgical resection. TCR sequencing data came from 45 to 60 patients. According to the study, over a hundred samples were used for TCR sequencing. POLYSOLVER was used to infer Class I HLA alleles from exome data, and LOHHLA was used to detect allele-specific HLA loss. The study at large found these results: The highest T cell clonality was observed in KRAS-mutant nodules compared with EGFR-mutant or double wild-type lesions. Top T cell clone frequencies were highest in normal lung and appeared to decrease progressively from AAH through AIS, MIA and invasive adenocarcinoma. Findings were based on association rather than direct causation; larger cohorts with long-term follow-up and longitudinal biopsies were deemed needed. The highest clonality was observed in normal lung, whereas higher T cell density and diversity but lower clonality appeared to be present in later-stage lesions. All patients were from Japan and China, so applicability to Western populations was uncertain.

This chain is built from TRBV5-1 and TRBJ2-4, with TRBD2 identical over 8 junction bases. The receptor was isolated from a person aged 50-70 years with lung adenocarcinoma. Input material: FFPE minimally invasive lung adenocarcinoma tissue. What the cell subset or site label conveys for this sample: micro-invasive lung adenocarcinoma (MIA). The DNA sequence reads TGCGCCAGCAGCTTGGCCGATGGCGGGGGGGCCAAAAACATTCAGTACTTC. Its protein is CASSLADGGGAKNIQYF.